The 7 T cell receptor beta chains listed next were all sequenced from one sample in a study of immune evolution from preneoplasia to lung adenocarcinoma. Measured with immunoSEQ multiplex PCR; TCRdb has only the in-frame clones, and not every one. The table lists 6,000 to 9,500 clones, around 77% of them singletons, with approximately 11% in the top ten. Sequenced material: FFPE lung adenocarcinoma in situ tissue. The receptors come from a donor older than 65 with lung adenocarcinoma. Some clones in this sample may be carry-over from other donors' samples.

V is TRBV7-9 and J is TRBJ2-1; TRBD2 might be the D (6 bases). V was shortened by 7 bases and J by 1 base, with 11 bases between the two germline ends. This CDR3 has 14 residues. CDR1 SEHNR and CDR2 FQNEAQ come from the germline V gene (reference sequence). The CDR3 sequence is CASITSKSYNEQFF. The DNA for the CDR3 is TGTGCCAGCATCACTAGCAAGTCCTACAATGAGCAGTTCTTC.

The chain combines TRBV10-3 with TRBJ1-4, with D unresolved. Germline CDR1 and CDR2: ENHRY and SYGVKD. The CDR3 extends over 15 amino acids. The V end lost 3 bases, the J end lost 5 bases, and 13 bases lay between the germline ends. CDR3 in amino acids: CAISEGGSQNEKLFF. The CDR3 bases are TGTGCCATCAGTGAAGGAGGGAGCCAGAATGAAAAACTGTTTTTT.

By share, this clone counts as large. The rearrangement joins TRBV6-1 to TRBJ1-5, with D perhaps TRBD1 (5 bases). This CDR3 contains 15 residues. Germline lookup yields CDR1 MNHNS and CDR2 SASEGT. V was trimmed by 2 bases and J by 3 bases, leaving 11 bases between them. The CDR3 bases are TGTGCCAGCAGTGAACAGGGAGGAGACAATCAGCCCCAGCATTTT. Translation gives CASSEQGGDNQPQHF.

The chain carries TRBV6-5 and TRBJ1-2; TRBD1 is a possible D gene (6 bases). This CDR3 is 11 amino acids long. CDR1 is MNHEY, CDR2 SVGAGI, per germline. V was pared by 8 bases and J by 4 bases, with 8 bases between. CDR3: CASGGRYGYTF. CDR3 nucleotide sequence: TGTGCCAGCGGGGGGCGCTATGGCTACACCTTC.

By share of the sample, this clone is medium-sized. The V and J genes are TRBV25-1 and TRBJ2-3, with a weak D call TRBD2 (5 bases). Germline V gene lookup returns CDR1 MGHDK and CDR2 SYGVNS. V was trimmed by 0 bases and J by 2 bases, leaving 9 bases between them. The CDR3 has 15 residues. This chain's CDR3 is CASSEYEGYTDTQYF. Here the CDR3 DNA reads TGTGCCAGCAGTGAATATGAGGGATACACAGATACGCAGTATTTT. Drawing the rest from reference TRBV25-1 and TRBJ2-3, the complete variable domain is EADIYQTPRYLVIGTGKKITLECSQTMGHDKMYWYQQDPGMELHLIHYSYGVNSTEKGDLSSESTVSRIRTEHFPLTLESARPSHTSQYLCASSEYEGYTDTQYFGPGTRLTVL.

This rearrangement joins TRBV20-1 to TRBJ2-5; tentative D call: TRBD2 (6 bases). CDR3 length: 11 residues. CDR1 and CDR2 from the germline V gene are DFQATT and SNEGSKA (reference sequence). CDR3 residues: CTGTHQETQYF. The DNA for the CDR3 is TGCACCGGGACTCACCAAGAGACCCAGTACTTC.

Written as DNA, the CDR3 is TGTGCCAGCACCCAAGAAACTCAAGAGACCCAGTACTTC. This translates into CASTQETQETQYF. The rearrangement uses TRBV2 and TRBJ2-5; D gene ambiguous. Germline V gene lookup returns CDR1 SNHLY and CDR2 FYNNEI. V dropped 7 bases and J dropped 2 bases, with 11 bases sitting between them. This CDR3 is 13 amino acids long.